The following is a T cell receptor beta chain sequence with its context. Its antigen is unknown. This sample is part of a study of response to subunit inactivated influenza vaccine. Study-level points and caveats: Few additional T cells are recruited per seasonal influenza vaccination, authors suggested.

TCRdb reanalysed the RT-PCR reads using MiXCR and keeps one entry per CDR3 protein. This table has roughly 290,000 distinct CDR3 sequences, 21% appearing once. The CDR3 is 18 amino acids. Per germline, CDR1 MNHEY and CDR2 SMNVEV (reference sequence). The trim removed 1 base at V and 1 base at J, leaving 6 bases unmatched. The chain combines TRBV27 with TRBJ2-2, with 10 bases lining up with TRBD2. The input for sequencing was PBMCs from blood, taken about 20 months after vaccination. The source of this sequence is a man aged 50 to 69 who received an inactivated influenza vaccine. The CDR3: CASSLLLAGGQNTGELFF. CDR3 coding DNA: TGTGCCAGCAGTTTATTATTAGCGGGGGGCCAGAACACCGGGGAGCTGTTTTTT.